The sequence of this TCR beta chain was determined in a study of shared clonotypes between healthy human individuals. In replicate PCRs of sorted subsets, roughly 200 ng DNA, about 30,000 T cell genomes, was used. Using immunoSEQ multiplex PCR, the repertoire was profiled, and TCRdb retains in-frame clones only, with some absent. Of over 2 million clones listed, 92% were seen once; the top ten hold 0.37%. V lost 7 bases and J lost 3, with 18 bases in between. The length of the CDR3 is 15 residues. Germline V gene sequence: CDR1 ENHRY, CDR2 SYGVKD. The TCR comes from a man aged 18 to 29 in good health. Some clones in this sample may be carry-over from other donors' samples. V and J are TRBV10-3 and TRBJ1-2; D not resolved. The sample comprised naive CD4+ T cells from PBMCs. Subset noted: CD45RA+ positively selected. The CDR3 DNA sequence: TGTGCCATCACATTTAATCGGGAGGGCGACTATGGCTACACCTTC. It translates to CAITFNREGDYGYTF.